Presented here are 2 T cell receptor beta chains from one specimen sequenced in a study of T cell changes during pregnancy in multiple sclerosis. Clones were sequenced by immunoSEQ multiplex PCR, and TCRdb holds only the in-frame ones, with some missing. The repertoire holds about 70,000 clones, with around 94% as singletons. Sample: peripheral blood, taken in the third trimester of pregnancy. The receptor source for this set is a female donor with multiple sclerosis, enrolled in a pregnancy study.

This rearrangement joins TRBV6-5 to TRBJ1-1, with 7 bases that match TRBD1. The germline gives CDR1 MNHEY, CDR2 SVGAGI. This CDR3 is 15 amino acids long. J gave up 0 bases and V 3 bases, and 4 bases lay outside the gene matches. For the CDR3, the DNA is TGTGCCAGCAGTTATTCAGGGGGGATGAACACTGAAGCTTTCTTT. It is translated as CASSYSGGMNTEAFF.

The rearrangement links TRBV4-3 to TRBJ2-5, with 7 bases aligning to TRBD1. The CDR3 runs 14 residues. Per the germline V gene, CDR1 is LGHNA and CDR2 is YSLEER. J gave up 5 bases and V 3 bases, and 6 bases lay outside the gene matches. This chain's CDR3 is CASSHSTGMETQYF. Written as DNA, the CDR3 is TGCGCCAGCAGCCATTCGACAGGGATGGAGACCCAGTACTTC.